A few counts support the clone carrying this TCR beta chain. Its specificity is unknown. This entry belongs to a study of T cells after posttransplantation cyclophosphamide. Some clones are missing from TCRdb's copy, which holds only in-frame ones; the method was immunoSEQ multiplex PCR. The sample has over 8,500 clones; approximately 80% are singletons. Study observations and caveats: Recipient CMV seropositivity and CMV reactivation strongly tracked TRB clonality. Later blood repertoires were often dominated by clones from the donor CD8+ memory compartment.

V lost 5 bases, J lost 6 bases, and 8 bases stayed unmatched. Germline CDR1 reads SGHVS; CDR2 reads FQNEAQ. The length of the CDR3 is 14 residues. A marrow graft followed busulfan-fludarabine conditioning, with cyclophosphamide on days +3 and +4. This receptor was identified in a female patient aged 45 to 65 who received an allogeneic stem cell transplant from a related donor, was CMV-positive, and had no GVHD. A subset of T cells may come from the graft donor. This sequence joins TRBV7-8 and TRBJ2-7; 9 bases fit TRBD1. The sample was PBMCs, taken after allogeneic stem cell transplant with posttransplant cyclophosphamide. The DNA for the CDR3 is TGTGCCAGCAGCCCGGACAGGGGTAAAGGCGAGCAGTACTTC. It encodes CASSPDRGKGEQYF.